These 13 T cell receptor beta chains were sequenced from one sample in a study of PD-L1 blockade in urothelial cancer. Clones were read by immunoSEQ multiplex PCR, and TCRdb kept only the in-frame ones, dropping some. The sample records about 32,000 clones, 84% being singletons. This sample comprised PBMCs, obtained around atezolizumab (anti-PD-L1) treatment. The receptors derive from a man aged 60-69 years with urothelial cancer.

The chain employs TRBV10-2 and TRBJ2-7; 9 nucleotides line up with TRBD1. The CDR3 has 14 residues. J gave up 6 bases and V 6 bases, and 9 bases lay outside the gene matches. CDR1 is WSHSY and CDR2 is SAAADI in the germline V gene. The CDR3 sequence is CASSASGTGSEQYF. CDR3 nucleotides: TGCGCCAGCAGCGCATCCGGGACAGGGTCCGAGCAGTACTTC.

The V call is TRBV5-4, the J call TRBJ2-1, with 13 bases that match TRBD2. Germline CDR1 SGHNT, CDR2 YYREEE (reference sequence). Trimming cost V 4 bases and J 10 bases; bases outside gene matches: 8. The CDR3 covers 15 residues. Written as DNA, the CDR3 is TGTGCCAGCAGCCCCCGGACTAGCGGGAGTGGAGAGCAGTTCTTC. It codes for CASSPRTSGSGEQFF.

The rearrangement links TRBV2 to TRBJ1-1; TRBD1 matches at 8 bases. The CDR3 sequence is 15 residues long. V shed 0 bases, J shed 6 bases, and the junction held 6 bases outside the gene matches. CDR1 SNHLY and CDR2 FYNNEI come from the germline V gene. The CDR3: CASSEAGTGKAEAFF. CDR3 coding DNA: TGTGCCAGCAGTGAAGCCGGGACAGGTAAAGCTGAAGCTTTCTTT.

The chain links TRBV28 to TRBJ2-5; D is unresolved. CDR1 is MDHEN and CDR2 is SYDVKM in the germline V gene. The CDR3 is 13 residues long. V was pared by 3 bases and J by 2 bases, with 7 bases between. This CDR3 is CASSLYPQETQYF. In DNA, the CDR3 is TGTGCCAGCAGTTTGTATCCTCAAGAGACCCAGTACTTC.

This clone was recorded a few times. The rearrangement links TRBV4-1 to TRBJ2-1, with TRBD1 matching over 8 bases. V lost 2 bases, J lost 3 bases, and 6 bases stayed unmatched. This CDR3 is 16 amino acids long. CDR1 is MGHRA and CDR2 is YSYEKL in the germline V gene. CDR3 region: CASSQLDRANYNEQFF. The CDR3 coding sequence is TGCGCCAGCAGCCAATTGGACAGGGCTAACTACAATGAGCAGTTCTTC.

V gene TRBV2 combines with J gene TRBJ2-7; D unclear. Trimming left V 5 bases short and J 0 bases short, with 5 bases between. Germline loops: CDR1 SNHLY, CDR2 FYNNEI. This CDR3 comprises 12 residues. The CDR3 is CASSPRSYEQYF. CDR3 DNA: TGTGCCAGCAGTCCTCGCTCCTACGAGCAGTACTTC.

The rearrangement joins TRBV9 to TRBJ1-1; tentative D call: TRBD1 (5 bases). CDR3 size: 15 residues. Per germline, CDR1 SGDLS and CDR2 YYNGEE. Trimming removed 2 bases from V and 0 bases from J, with 11 bases in between. DNA of the CDR3: TGTGCCAGCAGCGTGGGGCGAAACATGAACACTGAAGCTTTCTTT. This encodes CASSVGRNMNTEAFF.

The chain couples TRBV6-5 to TRBJ1-1, with 9 positions matching TRBD1. The CDR3 sequence is 14 residues long. Germline V CDR1 and CDR2: MNHEY, SVGAGI. Germline trimming cut 5 bases from V and 5 bases from J; bases unmatched to any gene: 6. The CDR3 loop is CASSRDRDKTEAFF. The CDR3 region has the DNA TGTGCCAGCAGTCGGGACAGGGACAAAACTGAAGCTTTCTTT.

This clone was seen more than once but under ten times. CDR3 bases: TGTGCCAGCAGCCGGGACAGAACTGATACCGGGGAGCTGTTTTTT. This gives the protein CASSRDRTDTGELFF. The chain links TRBV7-2 to TRBJ2-2, with 7 bases matching TRBD1. The V segment lost 5 bases and the J segment 5 bases; nucleotides outside the gene matches: 8. The length of the CDR3 is 15 residues. The germline V gene encodes CDR1 SGHTA and CDR2 FQGNSA.

In its sample, this clone was seen once. The chain links TRBV7-9 to TRBJ2-3; perhaps TRBD1 as D (6 bases). The CDR3 length is 18 residues. Germline CDR1 and CDR2: SEHNR and FQNEAQ (reference sequence). The germline V and J ends were trimmed by 4 bases and 0 bases, with 20 bases remaining between them. The CDR3 DNA is TGTGCCAGCAGCTCGTCCCCTCTTGGCAGGGGTAGCACAGATACGCAGTATTTT. Its protein product is CASSSSPLGRGSTDTQYF.

The V and J genes are TRBV6-6 and TRBJ2-4; D possibly corresponds to TRBD1 (5 bases). V was clipped by 0 bases and J by 6 bases, with 9 bases between them. The CDR3 runs 14 residues. CDR1 and CDR2 (germline): MNHNY, SVGAGI (reference sequence). In DNA, the CDR3 is TGTGCCAGCAGTTACTCTGTCCAGGGAAACATTCAGTACTTC. This sequence encodes CASSYSVQGNIQYF.

The gene calls are TRBV19 and TRBJ2-1, with D hard to call. The V end lost 7 bases, the J end lost 3 bases, and 13 bases lay between the germline ends. This CDR3 is 14 amino acids long. Germline assignment: CDR1 LNHDA and CDR2 SQIVND (reference sequence). The CDR3 sequence is CASNDIIFYNEQFF. CDR3 sequence (DNA): TGTGCCAGTAATGACATTATCTTCTACAATGAGCAGTTCTTC.

This clone was found a few times. CDR3 DNA sequence: TGTGCCAGCAGCTTAGCGGGGACTGCGGGAGTAAAACTGTTTTTT. Translated, it gives CASSLAGTAGVKLFF. V gene TRBV7-9 combines with J gene TRBJ1-4; possible D gene TRBD1, 5 bases. CDR3 length: 15 residues. Germline V lookup: CDR1 SEHNR, CDR2 FQNEAQ (reference sequence). V was trimmed by 0 bases and J by 10 bases, leaving 15 bases between them.